The 32 T cell receptor beta chains below come from one sample, sequenced in a study of cytomegalovirus exposure and HLA in healthy donors. In the PCR, 60 Vbeta and 13 Jbeta primers were used. The table came from immunoSEQ multiplex PCR; TCRdb's copy has only in-frame clones and leaves some out. The profile covers about 170,000 clones, with over 75% appearing a single time and around 0.97% taken by the ten largest. The source material was PBMCs. The source of these receptors is a woman in her forties or fifties in good health and CMV-seropositive.

The chain employs TRBV7-2 and TRBJ1-2; 11 bases align to TRBD1. Germline V CDR1 and CDR2: SGHTA, FQGNSA. V gave up 5 bases and J gave up 8 bases; unmatched junction bases: 10. The CDR3 runs 15 residues. This CDR3 is CASSPTGTGGYGYTF. The CDR3 DNA is TGTGCCAGCAGCCCAACGGGGACAGGGGGTTACGGCTACACCTTC. The whole variable domain, remainder taken from reference TRBV7-2 and TRBJ1-2, is GAGVSQSPSNKVTEKGKDVELRCDPISGHTALYWYRQSLGQGLEFLIYFQGNSAPDKSGLPSDRFSAERTGGSVSTLTIQRTQQEDSAVYLCASSPTGTGGYGYTFGSGTRLTVV.

This clone was seen only once. V and J are TRBV4-3 and TRBJ1-2; TRBD1 matches at 10 bases. Germline loops: CDR1 LGHNA, CDR2 YSLEER. The CDR3 runs to 16 residues. After removal of 6 bases from V and 8 bases from J, the junction contained 15 bases not matched to a gene. This CDR3 is CASSRGTGDRGKGYTF. In nucleotides, the CDR3 is TGCGCCAGCAGTCGAGGAACAGGGGACAGGGGAAAAGGCTACACCTTC.

The gene calls are TRBV7-2 and TRBJ2-7; 7 nucleotides align to TRBD1. The CDR3 length is 14 residues. Germline trimming cut 3 bases from V and 3 bases from J; bases unmatched to any gene: 5. CDR1 SGHTA and CDR2 FQGNSA come from the germline V gene. In DNA form, the CDR3 reads TGTGCCAGCAGCTTCGGGGCAGGGGGCTACGAGCAGTACTTC. Protein sequence: CASSFGAGGYEQYF.

The rearrangement joins TRBV21-1 to TRBJ1-1. TRBV21-1 is deemed a pseudogene. This CDR3 is 14 amino acids long. CDR3 region: CASGKSSRNTEAFF. In DNA form, the CDR3 reads TGTGCCAGCGGCAAGAGTTCCCGGAACACTGAAGCTTTCTTT.

V gene TRBV10-3 combines with J gene TRBJ2-2; 8 bases match TRBD2. This CDR3 is 16 amino acids long. In germline, CDR1 is ENHRY, CDR2 SYGVKD. J gave up 6 bases and V 8 bases, and 14 bases lay outside the gene matches. The CDR3 loop reads CAIAGSGSRGPGELFF. In DNA, the CDR3 is TGTGCCATCGCAGGGAGCGGGAGTAGGGGTCCCGGGGAGCTGTTTTTT.

The V gene is TRBV10-3, the J gene TRBJ2-1; D ambiguous. Germline V lookup: CDR1 ENHRY, CDR2 SYGVKD. The CDR3 has 16 residues. The ends were cut back, 2 bases at V and 6 bases at J, with 17 bases in the middle. The CDR3 loop is CAISEPYGRDINEQFF. The CDR3 DNA is TGTGCCATCAGTGAGCCTTACGGTCGAGACATCAATGAGCAGTTCTTC.

This clone was observed a handful of times. V usage is TRBV7-6 and J usage is TRBJ2-2; 10 bases are a match to TRBD2. The J segment lost 11 bases and the V segment lost 0 bases, leaving 6 bases of the junction unmatched. The germline gives CDR1 SGHVS, CDR2 FNYEAQ. There are 15 residues in the CDR3. In DNA, the CDR3 is TGTGCCAGCAGCTTAGCGAGGAGCGGGGGGGCAGAGCTGTTTTTT. Encoded protein: CASSLARSGGAELFF.

J is TRBJ2-3 and V is TRBV6-5; a weak D match, TRBD2 (6 bases). CDR1 MNHEY and CDR2 SVGAGI come from the germline V gene. The CDR3 has 13 residues. Deletions cut 4 bases from V and 4 bases from J, with 9 bases between. The CDR3 bases are TGTGCCAGCAGTTCAGGCGGGGCAGATACGCAGTATTTT. Residues: CASSSGGADTQYF.

V is TRBV21-1 and J is TRBJ1-4. TRBV21-1 is a pseudogene. This CDR3 is built from 14 residues. CDR3 protein: CASSKQPEREKLFF. As DNA, the CDR3 is TGTGCCAGCAGCAAACAACCGGAGCGGGAAAAACTGTTTTTT.

The V gene is TRBV5-6, the J gene TRBJ2-7, with 7 bases that match TRBD1. The CDR3 has 13 residues. The germline gives CDR1 SGHDT, CDR2 YYEEEE. V was pared by 3 bases and J by 12 bases, with 12 bases of the junction left unmatched. CDR3 coding DNA: TGTGCCAGCAGCTGGGGGACAGCCAGCCGTCCGTACTTC. Translating gives CASSWGTASRPYF.

This clone was found once. The V gene is TRBV2, the J gene TRBJ1-2, with TRBD1 matching over 9 bases. The germline V gene encodes CDR1 SNHLY and CDR2 FYNNEI. This CDR3 region has 14 residues. The trim removed 5 bases at V and 7 bases at J, leaving 8 bases unmatched. The CDR3 DNA reads as TGTGCCAGCAGTACCGGACAGGGGATGAGTGGCTACACCTTC. It encodes CASSTGQGMSGYTF.

The chain uses TRBV7-2 and TRBJ1-1, with TRBD1 as a possible D gene (5 bases). This CDR3 contains 14 residues. The germline gives CDR1 SGHTA, CDR2 FQGNSA. V lost 2 bases, J lost 4 bases, and 11 bases lay in between. As DNA, the CDR3 is TGTGCCAGCAGCTTAATTCAGGGAGGCACTGAAGCTTTCTTT. This translates into CASSLIQGGTEAFF.

A few counts support this clone. The V gene is TRBV5-4, the J gene TRBJ1-1; no clear D. V dropped 2 bases and J dropped 1 base, with 9 bases sitting between them. The CDR3 has 14 amino acids. Germline values: CDR1 SGHNT, CDR2 YYREEE (reference sequence). The CDR3 bases are TGTGCCAGCAGCTTAGCGGCAGCGAACACTGAAGCTTTCTTT. Translated: CASSLAAANTEAFF.

This clone has just a few counts. The chain recombines TRBV6-4 with TRBJ2-7; 7 nucleotides agree with TRBD1. V gave up 5 bases and J gave up 2 bases; unmatched junction bases: 6. CDR3 length: 14 amino acids. Per the germline V gene, CDR1 is MRHNA and CDR2 is SNTAGT. CDR3 protein: CASSPDRFAYEQYF. The CDR3 DNA is TGTGCCAGCAGTCCGGACAGGTTCGCCTACGAGCAGTACTTC.

This chain uses TRBV7-2 with TRBJ2-1, with a weak D call TRBD2 (5 bases). V lost 2 bases and J lost 5, with 10 bases in between. The V gene's germline CDR1 is SGHTA and CDR2 FQGNSA. This CDR3 has 14 residues. The CDR3 DNA reads TGTGCCAGCAGCTTACTCGTAGCGCACAATGAGCAGTTCTTC. This translates into CASSLLVAHNEQFF.

Turning to this clone: The sample carries other DNA sequences with the same CDR3. The genes are TRBV9 and TRBJ1-5; D is undetermined. V lost 4 bases and J 0 bases, leaving 8 bases between the germline ends. CDR3 length: 14 amino acids. Germline V gene data show CDR1 as SGDLS and CDR2 as YYNGEE. CDR3 sequence (DNA): TGTGCCAGCAGCCGCGGGGTTAGCAATCAGCCCCAGCATTTT. Protein: CASSRGVSNQPQHF.

This clone was picked up a small number of times. The chain links TRBV6-5 to TRBJ1-5; D unclear. Germline V gene lookup returns CDR1 MNHEY and CDR2 SVGAGI. V gave up 5 bases and J gave up 7 bases, with 15 bases separating them. The CDR3 has 14 amino acids. The CDR3 loop reads CASSEEEASQPQHF. DNA of the CDR3: TGTGCCAGCAGTGAAGAGGAGGCGAGCCAGCCCCAGCATTTT.

This chain joins TRBV6-5 and TRBJ2-5; TRBD1 matches at 10 bases. The end of the DNA aligns better with TRBJ2-7, so the J call may be wrong. Germline V lookup: CDR1 MNHEY, CDR2 SVGAGI. The CDR3 has 14 residues. In DNA form, the CDR3 reads TGTGCCAGCAGAAGACCGGGACAGGGGTACGAGCAGTACTTC. It is translated as CASRRPGQGYEQYF.

This chain joins TRBV5-8 and TRBJ1-2; 11 bases agree with TRBD1. CDR1 is SGHTS, CDR2 YDEGEE, per germline. The V gene end was trimmed by 0 bases and the J gene end by 8 bases; junction bases not matched to a gene: 6. The CDR3 covers 15 residues. CDR3 protein: CASSLGGQGAFGYTF. DNA for the CDR3: TGTGCCAGCAGCTTGGGAGGACAGGGGGCATTCGGCTACACCTTC.

The chain uses TRBV7-8 and TRBJ2-5; D unclear. The CDR3 covers 11 residues. Germline V CDR1 and CDR2: SGHVS, FQNEAQ. The germline V and J ends were trimmed by 5 bases and 5 bases, with 6 bases remaining between them. This CDR3 reads CASSPGETQYF. As DNA, the CDR3 is TGTGCCAGCAGCCCCGGTGAGACCCAGTACTTC. Variable domain in full (rest from reference TRBV7-8 and TRBJ2-5): GAGVSQSPRYKVAKRGQDVALRCDPISGHVSLFWYQQALGQGPEFLTYFQNEAQLDKSGLPSDRFFAERPEGSVSTLKIQRTQQEDSAVYLCASSPGETQYFGPGTRLLVL.

The table lists this clone with a count of one. As DNA, the CDR3 is TGTGCCAGCAGCCGACAGGACCATACGCAGTATTTT. This codes for CASSRQDHTQYF. The chain carries TRBV2 and TRBJ2-3; weak D call: TRBD1 (6 bases). Germline assignment: CDR1 SNHLY and CDR2 FYNNEI. The CDR3 has 12 amino acids. Trimming cost V 6 bases and J 7 bases, with 11 bases left between them.

The chain joins TRBV11-2 to TRBJ2-7; TRBD2 might be the D (6 bases). The CDR3 totals 15 residues. Trimming cost V 6 bases and J 3 bases, with 18 bases left between them. The germline gives CDR1 SGHAT, CDR2 FQNNGV. DNA of the CDR3: TGTGCCAGCAGTACCGACGGAGGGTTCCTCTACGAGCAGTACTTC. It codes for CASSTDGGFLYEQYF.

CDR3 protein: CSAREGTDTQYF. CDR3 coding DNA: TGCAGCGCCCGGGAGGGCACAGATACGCAGTATTTT. V gene TRBV29-1 combines with J gene TRBJ2-3; the match to TRBD2 covers 7 bases. The germline CDR1 and CDR2 sequences are SQVTM and ANQGSEA. V was clipped by 7 bases and J by 1 base; unmatched bases: 2. This CDR3 has 12 amino acids.

The chain employs TRBV27 and TRBJ1-4; D is perhaps TRBD1 (5 bases). Trimming took 8 bases from V and 7 from J, leaving 20 bases between them. The CDR3 runs to 15 residues. Germline-derived CDR1 and CDR2 are MNHEY and SMNVEV (reference sequence). The CDR3 nucleotides read TGTGCCAGCCGAGCTTCAGGGCGGGGGACTGAAAAACTGTTTTTT. Translated: CASRASGRGTEKLFF.

V usage is TRBV11-2 and J usage is TRBJ2-1, with D perhaps matching TRBD1 (6 bases). Germline CDR1 is SGHAT and CDR2 is FQNNGV. Between the trimmed V and J ends, which lost 8 bases and 5 bases, there was a span of 16 bases. CDR3 length equals 14 residues. CDR3 region: CASRSSTGNNEQFF. The CDR3 nucleotides read TGTGCCAGCCGTAGTTCGACAGGAAACAATGAGCAGTTCTTC.

The V and J genes are TRBV15 and TRBJ2-2; TRBD2 aligns across 14 bases. CDR1 is LNHNV and CDR2 is YYDKDF in the germline V gene (reference sequence). V lost 0 bases and J lost 6; bases outside the gene matches: 9. The CDR3 runs to 19 residues. The CDR3 nucleotides are TGTGCCACCAGCAGAGATGGGGGACTAGCGGGAGTCAGGCCCGGGGAGCTGTTTTTT. This gives the protein CATSRDGGLAGVRPGELFF.

The chain has TRBV10-2 and TRBJ2-5; maybe TRBD2 (6 bases). The CDR3 totals 13 residues. V was clipped by 6 bases and J by 5 bases, with 13 bases between them. Germline V lookup: CDR1 WSHSY, CDR2 SAAADI. CDR3 nucleotides: TGCGCCAGCAGGGGGACTGGAGATGAGACCCAGTACTTC. Protein product: CASRGTGDETQYF.

The gene calls are TRBV7-2 and TRBJ1-6; D is uncertain. Germline V CDR1 and CDR2: SGHTA, FQGNSA. CDR3 length: 16 amino acids. Deletions cut 1 base from V and 6 bases from J, with 13 bases between. This CDR3 is CASSLGAMVSNSPLHF. The CDR3 bases are TGTGCCAGCAGCTTAGGTGCGATGGTATCTAATTCACCCCTCCACTTT.

V usage is TRBV13 and J usage is TRBJ2-7, with 8 bases lining up with TRBD1. Germline-derived CDR1 and CDR2 are PRHDT and FYEKMQ (reference sequence). V trimming: 5 bases; J trimming: 6 bases; junction bases outside the gene matches: 9. The CDR3 is 14 residues long. The CDR3 sequence: CASSPPGQVAEQYF. For the CDR3, the DNA is TGTGCCAGCAGCCCGCCGGGACAGGTGGCCGAGCAGTACTTC.

This chain links TRBV29-1 with TRBJ2-4; possible D gene TRBD2, 6 bases. The CDR3 length is 16 residues. V lost 3 bases and J 1 base, leaving 16 bases between the germline ends. Germline V gene sequence: CDR1 SQVTM, CDR2 ANQGSEA. In DNA, the CDR3 is TGCAGCGTTGAGATATGGAAGGCGGGGGCCAAAAACATTCAGTACTTC. This codes for CSVEIWKAGAKNIQYF.

The chain employs TRBV28 and TRBJ1-2; no reliable D call. The germline V gene encodes CDR1 MDHEN and CDR2 SYDVKM. V lost 5 bases and J 4 bases, leaving 14 bases between the germline ends. The CDR3 has 14 residues. CDR3 nucleotides: TGTGCCAGCAGTCAGATCGGGTCATCCTATGGCTACACCTTC. It specifies CASSQIGSSYGYTF.

The chain joins TRBV19 to TRBJ1-1, with 9 bases fitting TRBD1. CDR1 LNHDA and CDR2 SQIVND come from the germline V gene (reference sequence). Trimming took 7 bases from V and 1 from J; bases not matched to a gene: 4. This CDR3 is built from 14 residues. CDR3 protein: CASIPGQGNTEAFF. The CDR3 DNA reads TGTGCCAGTATCCCGGGACAGGGGAACACTGAAGCTTTCTTT.